The 30 T cell receptor beta chains reported below all come from one sample, sequenced in a study of technical replicates of blood from several donors. Profiling relied on immunoSEQ multiplex PCR, and the TCRdb table lists in-frame clones only, not all of them. Of 90,000 to 100,000 clones detected, 95% appear once; the ten largest clones hold 0.22%. The sequencing input was T cells isolated from PBMCs. The receptor set was obtained from a human donor in good health.

This rearrangement joins TRBV9 to TRBJ2-5, with 9 nucleotides matching TRBD2. In germline, CDR1 is SGDLS, CDR2 YYNGEE. There are 16 residues in the CDR3. With 6 bases clipped from V and 1 base from J, the junction kept 10 bases outside the gene matches. The CDR3 bases are TGTGCCAGCACAGGCGGGGGGGACCCCTTCCAAGAGACCCAGTACTTC. Translated: CASTGGGDPFQETQYF.

The rearrangement links TRBV18 to TRBJ1-1; no clear D gene. This CDR3 is 13 amino acids long. Per germline, CDR1 KGHSH and CDR2 LQKENI. Trimming took 2 bases from V and 3 from J, leaving 7 bases between them. The CDR3 loop reads CASSPSRYTEAFF. DNA for the CDR3: TGTGCCAGCTCACCATCCAGATACACTGAAGCTTTCTTT.

This rearrangement joins TRBV7-6 to TRBJ2-3; D possibly corresponds to TRBD2 (6 bases). CDR1 and CDR2 from the germline V gene are SGHVS and FNYEAQ. The CDR3 is made up of 19 amino acids. V shed 2 bases and J shed 3 bases, with 24 bases lying between them. The CDR3 sequence: CASSLKSGGRGLATDTQYF. The CDR3, as DNA: TGTGCCAGCAGCTTAAAGTCGGGCGGCCGCGGGCTAGCGACAGATACGCAGTATTTT. The full variable domain, in which reference TRBV7-6 and TRBJ2-3 provide the parts outside the CDR3, is GAGVSQSPRYKVTKRGQDVALRCDPISGHVSLYWYRQALGQGPEFLTYFNYEAQQDKSGLPNDRFSAERPEGSISTLTIQRTEQRDSAMYRCASSLKSGGRGLATDTQYFGPGTRLTVL.

The chain uses TRBV6-5 and TRBJ1-6, with D possibly being TRBD1 (6 bases). V was shortened by 1 base and J by 7 bases, with 11 bases between the two germline ends. The CDR3 runs to 15 residues. Germline lookup yields CDR1 MNHEY and CDR2 SVGAGI. This CDR3 is CASSYFRTVNSPLHF. In DNA form, the CDR3 reads TGTGCCAGCAGTTACTTTCGGACAGTAAATTCACCCCTCCACTTT.

The rearrangement uses TRBV5-6 and TRBJ2-5; TRBD2 matches 14 bases. The CDR3 spans 17 residues. J was trimmed by 4 bases and V by 3 bases; bases with no gene match: 8. Germline V gene data show CDR1 as SGHDT and CDR2 as YYEEEE. CDR3 sequence (DNA): TGTGCCAGCAGCTCAACGGGACTAGCGGGAGTTTTAGAGACCCAGTACTTC. Translated, it gives CASSSTGLAGVLETQYF.

The chain joins TRBV2 to TRBJ2-1, with TRBD2 as a possible D gene (6 bases). Looked up from germline, CDR1 is SNHLY and CDR2 is FYNNEI. This CDR3 has 14 residues. The germline V and J ends were trimmed by 7 bases and 0 bases, with 10 bases remaining between them. In DNA form, the CDR3 reads TGTGCCAGCACGGGGGACGGCTCCTACAATGAGCAGTTCTTC. Translating gives CASTGDGSYNEQFF.

The chain uses TRBV27 and TRBJ2-4; tentative D call: TRBD1 (6 bases). The CDR3 runs 15 residues. Germline V gene lookup returns CDR1 MNHEY and CDR2 SMNVEV (reference sequence). The germline V and J ends were trimmed by 0 bases and 7 bases, with 13 bases remaining between them. The CDR3: CASSLSNRVGNIQYF. The DNA of the CDR3 is TGTGCCAGCAGTTTATCCAACAGGGTGGGGAACATTCAGTACTTC.

The V call is TRBV13, the J call TRBJ1-1, with 10 bases identical to TRBD1. From germline, CDR1 is PRHDT and CDR2 FYEKMQ (reference sequence). Unmatched junction bases numbered 8, after V lost 5 bases and J lost 5 bases. The CDR3 is 15 residues long. This CDR3 reads CASSPHRGQGTEAFF. CDR3 sequence (DNA): TGTGCCAGCAGCCCGCACCGGGGACAGGGGACTGAAGCTTTCTTT.

The genes are TRBV7-2 and TRBJ2-7; 10 positions agree with TRBD2. This CDR3 contains 15 residues. Germline V gene data show CDR1 as SGHTA and CDR2 as FQGNSA. V was clipped by 3 bases and J by 3 bases; unmatched bases: 5. CDR3: CASSFLAGADYEQYF. The CDR3 DNA follows: TGTGCCAGCAGCTTCCTAGCGGGGGCGGACTACGAGCAGTACTTC.

The chain recombines TRBV27 with TRBJ2-6; 7 nucleotides match TRBD1. Germline assignment: CDR1 MNHEY and CDR2 SMNVEV (reference sequence). J gave up 0 bases and V 4 bases, and 9 bases lay outside the gene matches. This CDR3 spans 18 amino acids. This chain's CDR3 is CASSSGTDRFSGANVLTF. DNA for the CDR3: TGTGCCAGCAGTTCAGGGACAGATAGATTCTCTGGGGCCAACGTCCTGACTTTC.

This rearrangement joins TRBV5-6 to TRBJ1-1; tentative D call: TRBD1 (5 bases). With 0 bases removed from V and 3 bases from J, the gap between germline ends came to 6 bases. The CDR3 spans 13 residues. The germline V gene has CDR1 SGHDT and CDR2 YYEEEE. The CDR3, as DNA: TGTGCCAGCAGCTTGGGACAGTACACTGAAGCTTTCTTT. Residues: CASSLGQYTEAFF.

The rearrangement joins TRBV13 to TRBJ2-7; 8 nucleotides line up with TRBD1. Germline V CDR1 and CDR2: PRHDT, FYEKMQ (reference sequence). J gave up 3 bases and V 5 bases, and 6 bases lay outside the gene matches. The CDR3 loop spans 14 amino acids. The CDR3 protein is CASSPGGAGYEQYF. The CDR3 DNA is TGTGCCAGCAGCCCAGGGGGCGCGGGCTACGAGCAGTACTTC.

The chain couples TRBV27 to TRBJ2-1; TRBD2 matches 7 bases. Trimming at V came to 2 bases and at J to 5 bases, leaving 12 bases not matched to a gene. CDR1 and CDR2 (germline): MNHEY, SMNVEV (reference sequence). The length of the CDR3 is 17 residues. The CDR3 is CASSLRGPAGPNNEQFF. The DNA for the CDR3 is TGTGCCAGCAGTTTACGGGGCCCAGCGGGGCCCAACAATGAGCAGTTCTTC.

The V and J genes are TRBV19 and TRBJ2-3; 10 bases match TRBD2. V was clipped by 3 bases and J by 3 bases; unmatched bases: 9. This CDR3 is 17 amino acids long. Germline CDR1 and CDR2: LNHDA and SQIVND (reference sequence). The CDR3 DNA is TGTGCCAGTAGTATCCTATCTAGCGGGGGTCCGACAGATACGCAGTATTTT. Residues: CASSILSSGGPTDTQYF.

The chain employs TRBV6-6 and TRBJ1-2; D unclear. The CDR3 covers 16 residues. Germline CDR1 MNHNY, CDR2 SVGAGI (reference sequence). V shed 6 bases and J shed 6 bases, with 23 bases lying between them. The CDR3 DNA sequence: TGTGCCAGCAGGCATCCTCTGAGAGACATGCCGAATGGCTACACCTTC. It specifies CASRHPLRDMPNGYTF.

The chain is built from TRBV6-5 and TRBJ1-1; D uncertain. Germline CDR1 and CDR2: MNHEY and SVGAGI. The CDR3 extends over 13 amino acids. The ends were cut back, 6 bases at V and 6 bases at J, with 14 bases in the middle. The CDR3 sequence: CASREEGAAEAFF. The CDR3 DNA reads TGTGCCAGCAGGGAAGAAGGTGCGGCTGAAGCTTTCTTT.

The count of this clone is one. The chain links TRBV13 to TRBJ2-3; 11 bases match TRBD1. With V trimmed by 4 bases and J by 4 bases, 7 bases remained unmatched. This CDR3 has 16 residues. CDR1 PRHDT and CDR2 FYEKMQ come from the germline V gene (reference sequence). Here the CDR3 reads CASSSGTGGKADTQYF. CDR3 coding DNA: TGTGCCAGCAGCTCGGGGACAGGGGGAAAGGCAGATACGCAGTATTTT.

The V and J genes are TRBV6-8 and TRBJ1-1; 7 positions match TRBD1. The CDR3 contains 14 residues. Trimming took 7 bases from V and 1 from J; bases not matched to a gene: 6. Germline-derived CDR1 and CDR2 are MNHGY and SAAAGT. In DNA, the CDR3 is TGTGCCAGCATCGGAGCAGGGGGGAACACTGAAGCTTTCTTT. Amino acids: CASIGAGGNTEAFF.

The chain couples TRBV6-5 to TRBJ1-4; D is ambiguous. There are 14 residues in the CDR3. The germline V gene encodes CDR1 MNHEY and CDR2 SVGAGI. V gave up 6 bases and J gave up 4 bases, with 12 bases separating them. The CDR3 spells CASRAGSVNEKLFF. The DNA for the CDR3 is TGTGCCAGCAGGGCGGGATCCGTTAATGAAAAACTGTTTTTT.

This clone appeared once. The chain combines TRBV6-4 with TRBJ1-2; no clear D. The CDR3 has 13 residues. Trimming stripped 7 bases from V and 4 bases from J, with 13 bases between. The germline CDR1 and CDR2 sequences are MRHNA and SNTAGT. The CDR3 region is CASKPSSGYGYTF. For the CDR3, the DNA is TGTGCCAGCAAGCCCTCGTCGGGCTATGGCTACACCTTC.

The genes are TRBV10-3 and TRBJ1-2; D possibly corresponds to TRBD1 (6 bases). From germline, CDR1 is ENHRY and CDR2 SYGVKD. V was pared by 0 bases and J by 6 bases, with 11 bases between. CDR3 length equals 14 residues. DNA for the CDR3: TGTGCCATCAGTGAGTCGCAGGGGCTCGATGGCTACACCTTC. Translating gives CAISESQGLDGYTF.

The chain recombines TRBV7-2 with TRBJ2-1, with 7 bases that match TRBD2. The CDR3 extends over 14 amino acids. The ends lost 5 bases at V and 9 bases at J; junction bases unmatched: 10. In germline, CDR1 is SGHTA, CDR2 FQGNSA. The CDR3 DNA sequence: TGTGCCAGCAGCACTACCGGGACTATTTTTGAGCAGTTCTTC. This translates into CASSTTGTIFEQFF.

This chain connects TRBV5-4 to TRBJ2-3; the D gene is possibly TRBD2 (6 bases). The germline CDR1 and CDR2 sequences are SGHNT and YYREEE (reference sequence). The CDR3 is 13 amino acids. V was trimmed by 3 bases and J by 4 bases, leaving 9 bases between them. CDR3 protein: CASSWGVADTQYF. The CDR3 DNA is TGTGCCAGCAGCTGGGGGGTGGCAGATACGCAGTATTTT.

The chain is built from TRBV6-1 and TRBJ2-2, with D perhaps matching TRBD2 (7 bases). CDR1 MNHNS and CDR2 SASEGT come from the germline V gene. CDR3 size: 16 residues. V was clipped by 1 base and J by 2 bases, with 11 bases between them. The chain's CDR3 is CASSEEGGTNTGELFF. The CDR3 DNA is TGTGCCAGCAGTGAAGAGGGGGGGACCAACACCGGGGAGCTGTTTTTT.

The rearrangement links TRBV9 to TRBJ2-7; D is perhaps TRBD2 (5 bases). The CDR3 spans 13 residues. The germline V gene encodes CDR1 SGDLS and CDR2 YYNGEE. Trimming left V 3 bases short and J 6 bases short, with 13 bases between. CDR3 amino acids: CASSEWSEGEQYF. The CDR3 DNA reads as TGTGCCAGCAGCGAATGGAGCGAGGGCGAGCAGTACTTC.

This clone was counted only a few times. The chain uses TRBV4-1 and TRBJ1-1; perhaps TRBD1 as D (6 bases). The CDR3 covers 13 residues. CDR1 and CDR2 (germline): MGHRA, YSYEKL. Trimming took off 4 bases at V and 5 bases at J, with 11 bases between the two ends. The CDR3: CASSRGQPTEAFF. In DNA form, the CDR3 reads TGCGCCAGCAGCCGAGGACAGCCGACTGAAGCTTTCTTT.

The rearrangement uses TRBV7-9 and TRBJ2-7, with TRBD2 as a possible D gene (6 bases). Germline values: CDR1 SEHNR, CDR2 FQNEAQ (reference sequence). The CDR3 extends over 16 amino acids. Trimming took off 1 base at V and 2 bases at J, with 15 bases between the two ends. This chain's CDR3 is CASSLVRGGLTYEQYF. Here the CDR3 DNA reads TGTGCCAGCAGCTTAGTACGGGGCGGACTAACCTACGAGCAGTACTTC. Looking up the rest from reference TRBV7-9 and TRBJ2-7 gives the full variable domain: DTGVSQNPRHKITKRGQNVTFRCDPISEHNRLYWYRQTLGQGPEFLTYFQNEAQLEKSRLLSDRFSAERPKGSFSTLEIQRTEQGDSAMYLCASSLVRGGLTYEQYFGPGTRLTVT.

CDR3 in DNA: TGCGCCAGCAGCTTGCAAGGAGGCACAGATACGCAGTATTTT. Translating it yields CASSLQGGTDTQYF. J is TRBJ2-3 and V is TRBV5-1; D call uncertain. V shed 1 base and J shed 1 base, with 7 bases lying between them. The CDR3 loop spans 14 amino acids. The V gene's germline CDR1 is SGHRS and CDR2 YFSETQ. The variable domain in full, completed from reference TRBV5-1 and TRBJ2-3, reads KAGVTQTPRYLIKTRGQQVTLSCSPISGHRSVSWYQQTPGQGLQFLFEYFSETQRNKGNFPGRFSGRQFSNSRSEMNVSTLELGDSALYLCASSLQGGTDTQYFGPGTRLTVL.

The CDR3 DNA follows: TGTGCCAGTCGAGGACAGGGCTACGAGAACACCGGGGAGCTGTTTTTT. This translates into CASRGQGYENTGELFF. The rearrangement links TRBV9 to TRBJ2-2, with 8 positions matching TRBD1. CDR3 length: 16 residues. Germline loops: CDR1 SGDLS, CDR2 YYNGEE. The ends lost 8 bases at V and 1 base at J; junction bases unmatched: 10.

The chain employs TRBV5-6 and TRBJ1-2, with D tentatively TRBD1 (5 bases). The CDR3 runs 12 residues. Trimming took off 4 bases at V and 3 bases at J, with 7 bases between the two ends. CDR1 is SGHDT, CDR2 YYEEEE, per germline. The CDR3: CASSRGDYGYTF. CDR3 in DNA: TGTGCCAGCAGCCGGGGGGACTATGGCTACACCTTC.